This TCR beta chain was profiled in a study of CD8+ T cells in alopecia areata. Study context: Patients remained on tofacitinib for 6 to 18 months and then went 6 months without it. Overall study findings and caveats: Persistence in scalp and blood during tofacitinib was observed for many expanded lesional clones. Scalp clonality and expanded CD8+ clones among the top 100 fell significantly with tofacitinib.

From germline, CDR1 is MNHEY and CDR2 SVGAGI. This CDR3 spans 14 amino acids. V lost 6 bases to trimming and J lost 2 bases, with 8 bases between them. Concerning this clone: Antigen: not known.

Treatment meaning: oral pan-JAK inhibitor, 5-10 mg twice daily. Extracted from the samples, RNA was reverse transcribed into cDNA to serve as the sequencing template. Sequencing used immunoSEQ multiplex PCR; TCRdb keeps in-frame clones, though not all of them. Altogether approximately 300,000 clones are present, 58% being singletons, with the ten largest covering under 2%. Sequencing was performed on CD4+ T cells sorted from blood, taken at week 24, from a patient treated with tofacitinib. The gene calls are TRBV6-5 and TRBJ2-6; D is uncertain. The TCR originated in a human donor with alopecia areata. The DNA of the CDR3 is TGTGCCAGCAGCCCATCAGCTGGGGCCAACGTCCTGACTTTC. Translation: CASSPSAGANVLTF.